The present TCR beta chain was sequenced within a study of T cell repertoires in cytomegalovirus infection. Overall study context: Peptides in the study included HLA-C-restricted and HLA-B-restricted CMV epitopes. It can be stated that public TCR beta signatures indicated CMV infection as well as a matching HLA type.

TCRdb reprocessed the reads via MiXCR and lists one record per CDR3 protein. The repertoire holds some 310,000 distinct CDR3 sequences, with 25% as singletons. This CDR3 comprises 16 residues. The germline CDR1 and CDR2 sequences are MNHEY and SVGEGT. The trim removed 2 bases at V and 2 bases at J, leaving 0 bases unmatched. This clonotype occurred a few times. Its matching antigen is unknown. Findings and limits, study-wide: Carriage of CMV together with the relevant HLA was identifiable through cumulative public TCR beta family frequency. It was HLA-C-restricted CMV-specific TCR beta clonotypes that dominated the response ex vivo.

The TCR comes from a human donor in good health (CMV status not recorded). Some clones in this sample may be carry-over from other donors' samples. This sample comprised cultured PBMCs, obtained from culture after CMV antigen stimulation. The chain links TRBV6-2 or TRBV6-3 to TRBJ2-1, with TRBD2 matching over 13 bases. CDR3: CASSYTSGRAYNEQFF. CDR3 coding DNA: TGTGCCAGCAGTTACACTAGCGGGAGGGCCTACAATGAGCAGTTCTTC.